The rows below give T cell receptor beta chains drawn from one sample of a study of cytomegalovirus exposure and HLA in healthy donors. Only in-frame clones appear in the TCRdb table, and some are missing; sequencing was by immunoSEQ multiplex PCR. Of 90,000 to 140,000 clones in the sample, over 70% were seen once. The sample taken for sequencing was PBMCs. The receptors were sampled from a woman in her thirties or forties in good health and CMV-seropositive. CDR3s include the opening cysteine and the closing phenylalanine or tryptophan. D genes are given only for firm matches. A row's size may be missing; if present it is once, few, many or a size class.

d_gene,v_gene,j_gene,abundance,len,CDR3nt,CDR3aa
NA,TRBV10-1,TRBJ2-7,NA,11,TGCGCCAGCAGCCAGGGCTACGAGCAGTACTTC,CASSQGYEQYF
NA,TRBV19,TRBJ2-3,NA,16,TGTGCCAGTAGTATAGTTGCGGGGAGGAGCACAGATACGCAGTATTTT,CASSIVAGRSTDTQYF
NA,TRBV28,TRBJ2-7,NA,14,TGTGCCAGCAACCGCGGAGGGACTCCCTACGAGCAGTACTTC,CASNRGGTPYEQYF
TRBD1,TRBV18,TRBJ2-3,NA,17,TGTGCCAGCTCACCCGCTACGGCGTGGGACAGGTCGGATACGCAGTATTTT,CASSPATAWDRSDTQYF
TRBD1,TRBV5-1,TRBJ1-6,NA,14,TGCGCCAGCAGCCCGGCAGGGGGATATTCACCCCTCCACTTT,CASSPAGGYSPLHF
NA,TRBV28,TRBJ2-7,NA,10,TGTGCCAGCAGTTTTAGCATTTTGTACTTC,CASSFSILYF
TRBD2,TRBV5-8,TRBJ2-7,NA,15,TGTGCCAGCAGCTTGGGGACTAGCGGGTCGGGCGAGCAGTACTTC,CASSLGTSGSGEQYF
TRBD1,TRBV7-2,TRBJ1-2,NA,15,TGTGCCAGCAGCTTAGGGACAGGGGTCGACTATGGCTACACCTTC,CASSLGTGVDYGYTF
NA,TRBV13,TRBJ1-2,NA,14,TGTGCCAGCAGTTACGATAGGGGGGGCTATGGCTACACCTTC,CASSYDRGGYGYTF
TRBD2,TRBV6-1,TRBJ2-7,few,13,TGTGCCAGCAGGCGGGAGGGCATGTACGAGCAGTACTTC,CASRREGMYEQYF
NA,TRBV4-2,TRBJ2-3,NA,14,TGTGCCAGCAGCCAAGATCTAATCACAGATACGCAGTATTTT,CASSQDLITDTQYF
NA,TRBV7-2,TRBJ1-3,NA,15,TGTGCCAGCTCCCCGGGCAGGGCAGCTGGAAACACCATATATTTT,CASSPGRAAGNTIYF
TRBD1,TRBV28,TRBJ1-1,few,13,TGTGCCAGCAAGGGGACAGCAGGGACTGAAGCTTTCTTT,CASKGTAGTEAFF
TRBD1,TRBV27,TRBJ2-2,NA,15,TGTGCCAGCAGTTTAGTTACAGGGGTAACCGGGGAGCTGTTTTTT,CASSLVTGVTGELFF
NA,TRBV5-6,TRBJ2-1,NA,14,TGTGCCAGCAGCTTGTGGCGTGGGAGGATGGAGCAGTTCTTC,CASSLWRGRMEQFF
TRBD2,TRBV27,TRBJ2-5,NA,14,TGTGCCAGCAGTTATAGCGGGGGGCTAGAGACCCAGTACTTC,CASSYSGGLETQYF
NA,TRBV6-4,TRBJ1-6,NA,14,TGTGCCAGCAGTCATCGCCAGGGAGGGTCACCCCTCCACTTT,CASSHRQGGSPLHF
NA,TRBV4-2,TRBJ2-4,NA,13,TGTGCCAGCAGCCAACTACCCGGGGACATTCAGTACTTC,CASSQLPGDIQYF
NA,TRBV7-9,TRBJ1-4,NA,15,TGTGCCAGCAGCTTAGGGCGGGCAACTAATGAAAAACTGTTTTTT,CASSLGRATNEKLFF
NA,TRBV7-6,TRBJ1-3,few,16,TGTGCCAGCAGCTTAGCGAGGGGGAGCTCTGGAAACGCCATATATTTT,CASSLARGSSGNAIYF
NA,TRBV4-1,TRBJ2-7,NA,15,TGCGCCAGCAGCCAAGGAGGCCGGCCCTCCTACGAGCAGTACTTC,CASSQGGRPSYEQYF
NA,TRBV6-6,TRBJ2-5,NA,15,TGTGCCAGCAGCCGGCCCCCTCAGGGCGAGGAGACCCAGTACTTC,CASSRPPQGEETQYF
TRBD2,TRBV5-4,TRBJ2-2,NA,17,TGTGCCAGCAGCAGGGGACTAGCGGGAGGGTCACCGGGGGAGCTGTTTTTT,CASSRGLAGGSPGELFF
NA,TRBV28,TRBJ2-7,NA,15,TGTGCCAGCAGTATACCGGGACATTCGACCTACGAGCAGTACTTC,CASSIPGHSTYEQYF
NA,TRBV7-3,TRBJ2-3,few,15,TGTGCCAGCAGCTTAAGGGGCGGAGGGAGAGATACGCAGTATTTT,CASSLRGGGRDTQYF
NA,TRBV4-1,TRBJ1-2,NA,16,TGCGCCAGCAGCCAACCCACCCGGGGGGGCTTCTATGGCTACACCTTC,CASSQPTRGGFYGYTF
NA,TRBV28,TRBJ1-1,NA,13,TGTGCCAGCAGCCCTGTCCACTTAGTTGAAGCTTTCTTT,CASSPVHLVEAFF
NA,TRBV28,TRBJ1-2,NA,11,TGTGCCAGCGTCCAGAACTATGGCTACACCTTC,CASVQNYGYTF
TRBD2,TRBV6-1,TRBJ2-1,NA,15,TGTGCCAGCAGTGCCACTAGCGGGGCTCCCAATGAGCAGTTCTTC,CASSATSGAPNEQFF
NA,TRBV2,TRBJ2-3,NA,13,TGTGCCAGCAAAGGACTACACCAAGATACGCAGTATTTT,CASKGLHQDTQYF
TRBD2,TRBV28,TRBJ2-1,NA,15,TGTGCCAGCAGTTTCTTAACGAGCGGGAGAAATGAGCAGTTCTTC,CASSFLTSGRNEQFF
TRBD1,TRBV27,TRBJ1-2,NA,15,TGTGCCAGCAGCCTGGGACAGGGCTTTAGGTATGGCTACACCTTC,CASSLGQGFRYGYTF
NA,TRBV6-5,TRBJ2-7,NA,15,TGTGCCAGCGGAGGTTGGCAGGGGCTCTGGTACGAGCAGTACTTC,CASGGWQGLWYEQYF
NA,TRBV4-1,TRBJ1-3,NA,13,TGCGCCAGCGCAGGCCGCTCTGGAAACACCATATATTTT,CASAGRSGNTIYF
TRBD1,TRBV5-1,TRBJ1-4,NA,16,TGCGCCAGCTGCTCAGGACAGGGGGGATATAATGAAAAACTGTTTTTT,CASCSGQGGYNEKLFF
NA,TRBV5-4,TRBJ2-1,NA,16,TGTGCCAGCAGCTTGGGCGATCCGACAGGGCGGGGTGAGCAGTTCTTC,CASSLGDPTGRGEQFF
NA,TRBV11-3,TRBJ2-3,NA,13,TGTGCCACAAAAGGCAGGGATCTAGATACGCAGTATTTT,CATKGRDLDTQYF
NA,TRBV6-1,TRBJ2-7,NA,13,TGTGCCAGCAGCGAGCACAGGACCTACGAGCAGTACTTC,CASSEHRTYEQYF
TRBD1,TRBV28,TRBJ1-1,few,13,TGTGCCAGCAGTTTAACCACAGGGGTGATAGCTTTCTTT,CASSLTTGVIAFF
NA,TRBV28,TRBJ1-1,NA,16,TGTGCCAGCAGTCTACTATCACAGGGTAAGGGGACTGAAGCTTTCTTT,CASSLLSQGKGTEAFF
NA,TRBV2,TRBJ2-7,once,12,TGTGCCAGCAGGCAGGACACCTACGAGCAGTACTTC,CASRQDTYEQYF
NA,TRBV7-3,TRBJ2-1,NA,15,TGTGCCAGCAGCTCCCAGCCCCAGGGTGGGAATGAGCAGTTCTTC,CASSSQPQGGNEQFF
NA,TRBV28,TRBJ2-7,few,14,TGTGCCAGCAGGGCGCGGGGCAACTCCTACGAGCAGTACTTC,CASRARGNSYEQYF
NA,TRBV7-9,TRBJ1-2,NA,14,TGTGCCAGCTTCTTACCACAGGTTATGGATGGCTACACCTTC,CASFLPQVMDGYTF
TRBD2,TRBV11-2,TRBJ2-1,few,14,TGTGCCAGCAGCTTAAGCGGGATCTACAATGAGCAGTTCTTC,CASSLSGIYNEQFF
NA,TRBV14,TRBJ2-5,NA,17,TGTGCCAGCAGCCAAGACTGGCGCGGGACCCCGCAAGAGACCCAGTACTTC,CASSQDWRGTPQETQYF
TRBD1,TRBV7-9,TRBJ2-7,NA,14,TGTGCCAGCAGCAACACAGGGGGCCCCTACGAGCAGTACTTC,CASSNTGGPYEQYF
NA,TRBV5-5,TRBJ2-6,NA,12,TGTGCCAGCAGCTCCTACGCCAACGTCCTGACTTTC,CASSSYANVLTF
TRBD2,TRBV7-9,TRBJ2-5,NA,18,TGTGCCAGCAGCCCCCCAGGGAGCGGGAGATCGTACCAAGAGACCCAGTACTTC,CASSPPGSGRSYQETQYF
TRBD1,TRBV4-3,TRBJ2-1,NA,16,TGCGCCAGCAGCCAAGATACAGGGGGCGCCGGCAATGAGCAGTTCTTC,CASSQDTGGAGNEQFF
TRBD2,TRBV6-5,TRBJ2-2,NA,15,TGTGCCAGCAGGACTAGCGGGAGATTCACCGGGGAGCTGTTTTTT,CASRTSGRFTGELFF
NA,TRBV28,TRBJ1-2,NA,11,TGTGCCAGCGGTCGGAACTATGGCTACACCTTC,CASGRNYGYTF
NA,TRBV4-2,TRBJ1-1,few,14,TGTGCCAGCAGCCGAGGGGGGGAGAACACTGAAGCTTTCTTT,CASSRGGENTEAFF